Shown below are 16 T cell receptor beta chains from a single sample sequenced in a study of memory CD4+ T cells and cytomegalovirus serostatus. Only in-frame clones appear in the TCRdb table, and some are missing; sequencing was by immunoSEQ multiplex PCR. The sample contains around 50,000 clones, around 78% of which appear only once. The sort gate was single viable CD3+CD4+CD8-CD45RO+ cells for memory CD4+ T cells. Sequencing was done on a sample of memory CD4+ T cells from blood. These TCRs come from an adult in good health and CMV-seronegative.

This clone appeared a few times. The chain recombines TRBV10-3 with TRBJ2-5, with D possibly matching TRBD2 (6 bases). The CDR3 extends over 13 amino acids. Per the germline V gene, CDR1 is ENHRY and CDR2 is SYGVKD. V was clipped by 6 bases and J by 0 bases, with 8 bases between them. CDR3 in DNA: TGTGCCATCAGGGGACTCCACCAAGAGACCCAGTACTTC. This encodes CAIRGLHQETQYF.

The chain joins TRBV7-6 to TRBJ2-2; 9 bases align to TRBD2. The CDR3 consists of 15 residues. Germline values: CDR1 SGHVS, CDR2 FNYEAQ. After removal of 10 bases from V and 4 bases from J, the junction contained 10 bases not matched to a gene. CDR3 sequence (DNA): TGTGCCACCCTGGGGCTAGCGGGATCCACCGGGGAGCTGTTTTTT. It yields the protein CATLGLAGSTGELFF. Together with reference TRBV7-6 and TRBJ2-2, the CDR3 gives the full variable domain: GAGVSQSPRYKVTKRGQDVALRCDPISGHVSLYWYRQALGQGPEFLTYFNYEAQQDKSGLPNDRFSAERPEGSISTLTIQRTEQRDSAMYRCATLGLAGSTGELFFGEGSRLTVL.

V and J are TRBV28 and TRBJ1-1; D gene ambiguous. V gave up 2 bases and J gave up 11 bases, with 12 bases separating them. The CDR3 has 12 residues. Germline values: CDR1 MDHEN, CDR2 SYDVKM. For the CDR3, the DNA is TGTGCCAGCAGTTTACGGTCCCGATTGGCTTTCTTT. It specifies CASSLRSRLAFF.

The rearrangement links TRBV27 to TRBJ1-1, with D maybe TRBD1 (5 bases). The CDR3 has 16 residues. V gave up 1 base and J gave up 4 bases, with 16 bases separating them. From germline, CDR1 is MNHEY and CDR2 SMNVEV (reference sequence). As DNA, the CDR3 is TGTGCCAGCAGTTTATTTGGGTCCGGGGGGGTCACTGAAGCTTTCTTT. This gives the protein CASSLFGSGGVTEAFF.

The count of this clone is one. V usage is TRBV11-2 and J usage is TRBJ1-3, with D unresolved. V was cut by 4 bases and J by 4 bases, with 14 bases left in between. This CDR3 spans 15 amino acids. Germline loops: CDR1 SGHAT, CDR2 FQNNGV. The CDR3 here is CASSSLSSLGNTIYF. The CDR3 nucleotides read TGTGCCAGCAGCTCACTTAGCAGTCTAGGAAACACCATATATTTT.

The genes are TRBV19 and TRBJ2-7, with 8 bases fitting TRBD2. Trimming at V came to 5 bases and at J to 9 bases, leaving 9 bases not matched to a gene. This CDR3 is built from 13 residues. CDR1 is LNHDA, CDR2 SQIVND, per germline (reference sequence). The CDR3 is CASSPAGGTGQYF. As DNA, the CDR3 is TGTGCCAGTAGTCCGGCGGGGGGCACGGGGCAGTACTTC.

CDR3 residues: CASSLGLAGGLTGAIQYF. The CDR3 nucleotides are TGTGCCAGCAGCTTGGGACTAGCGGGAGGGCTCACGGGTGCCATTCAGTACTTC. V usage is TRBV5-4 and J usage is TRBJ2-4; 14 bases match TRBD2. CDR3 length equals 18 residues. CDR1 and CDR2 (germline): SGHNT, YYREEE (reference sequence). J gave up 9 bases and V 0 bases, and 11 bases lay outside the gene matches.

The chain carries TRBV18 and TRBJ1-1, with 8 bases aligning to TRBD1. The length of the CDR3 is 15 residues. Losses at the gene ends were 3 bases for V and 0 bases for J; bases not matched to a gene: 3. In germline, CDR1 is KGHSH, CDR2 LQKENI. For the CDR3, the DNA is TGTGCCAGCTCACCGCAGGGGGCGGTGAACACTGAAGCTTTCTTT. Translating gives CASSPQGAVNTEAFF.

This clone was recorded a few times. The genes are TRBV28 and TRBJ1-1, with a tentative D call TRBD1 (5 bases). Germline CDR1 MDHEN, CDR2 SYDVKM. Trimming stripped 5 bases from V and 1 base from J, with 14 bases between. This CDR3 spans 15 amino acids. CDR3 coding DNA: TGTGCCAGCAGTCCGGGAGGGGCCAGGAACACTGAAGCTTTCTTT. This encodes CASSPGGARNTEAFF.

This chain links TRBV14 with TRBJ2-5, with no clear D. Trimming removed 6 bases at V and 7 bases at J, with 30 bases between. The CDR3 is 18 residues long. The germline gives CDR1 SGHDN, CDR2 FVKESK. In DNA form, the CDR3 reads TGTGCCAGCAGTTCCTATCTATCCGCCCGTCCGTCCGACGGGACCCAGTACTTC. Its translation: CASSSYLSARPSDGTQYF. The full variable domain, completed using reference TRBV14 and TRBJ2-5, is EAGVTQFPSHSVIEKGQTVTLRCDPISGHDNLYWYRRVMGKEIKFLLHFVKESKQDESGMPNNRFLAERTGGTYSTLKVQPAELEDSGVYFCASSSYLSARPSDGTQYFGPGTRLLVL.

In its sample, this clone was seen a few times. The rearrangement joins TRBV11-1 to TRBJ2-1, with TRBD2 matching over 10 bases. The trim removed 1 base at V and 4 bases at J, leaving 13 bases unmatched. The CDR3 contains 19 residues. Germline V CDR1 and CDR2: SGHAT, FQDESV (reference sequence). This chain's CDR3 is CASSLDVGTSAKIYNEQFF. The CDR3 DNA reads as TGTGCCAGCAGCTTAGATGTCGGGACTAGCGCGAAAATTTACAATGAGCAGTTCTTC.

The chain uses TRBV7-8 and TRBJ2-7, with 8 bases matching TRBD2. The CDR3 contains 15 residues. Germline CDR1 and CDR2: SGHVS and FQNEAQ. V lost 1 base to trimming and J lost 5 bases; unmatched junction nucleotides: 7. The CDR3 region is CASSLGNSGTHEQYF. DNA of the CDR3: TGTGCCAGCAGCTTAGGTAATAGCGGGACTCACGAGCAGTACTTC. Full variable domain (rest looked up from reference TRBV7-8 and TRBJ2-7): GAGVSQSPRYKVAKRGQDVALRCDPISGHVSLFWYQQALGQGPEFLTYFQNEAQLDKSGLPSDRFFAERPEGSVSTLKIQRTQQEDSAVYLCASSLGNSGTHEQYFGPGTRLTVT.

The rearrangement uses TRBV4-1 and TRBJ2-7; 8 positions agree with TRBD2. V trimming: 8 bases; J trimming: 0 bases; junction bases outside the gene matches: 6. Germline assignment: CDR1 MGHRA and CDR2 YSYEKL. The CDR3 loop spans 14 amino acids. Written as DNA, the CDR3 is TGCGCCAGCGCTGCGGGGGGCTCCTCCTACGAGCAGTACTTC. This codes for CASAAGGSSYEQYF.

V and J are TRBV18 and TRBJ1-1; tentative D call: TRBD1 (5 bases). There are 15 residues in the CDR3. In germline, CDR1 is KGHSH, CDR2 LQKENI. V lost 0 bases, J lost 5 bases, and 13 bases lay in between. CDR3 bases: TGTGCCAGCTCACCACCGTTTTCGAAGGGGACTGAAGCTTTCTTT. This gives the protein CASSPPFSKGTEAFF.

This clone was seen a handful of times. The chain uses TRBV6-4 and TRBJ2-6; D call uncertain. CDR1 is MRHNA, CDR2 SNTAGT, per germline. This CDR3 is built from 13 residues. V was clipped by 8 bases and J by 0 bases, with 5 bases between them. CDR3 amino acids: CASGDSGANVLTF. The CDR3 nucleotides read TGTGCCAGCGGGGACTCTGGGGCCAACGTCCTGACTTTC.

In this sample, this clone turned up a few times. The J gene is TRBJ2-7, the V gene TRBV18; 8 nucleotides align to TRBD2. The CDR3 runs to 17 residues. V dropped 4 bases and J dropped 4; count of bases not matched to a gene: 15. Germline assignment: CDR1 KGHSH and CDR2 LQKENI. The CDR3 DNA is TGTGCCAGCTCACTAGGAGGGAACGGGAGGGCCGAGTACGAGCAGTACTTC. This encodes CASSLGGNGRAEYEQYF.